This paragraph covers one T cell receptor (beta chain) sequence. The entry originates in a study of blood T cell repertoires in COVID-19. Study-wide background: Italy, Spain and the United States were the sources of the convalescent and acute COVID-19 samples.

The assay was immunoSEQ multiplex PCR, and TCRdb's table has in-frame clones only and misses some. The sample includes 65,000 to 70,000 clones, roughly 92% of them seen just once. V shed 8 bases and J 4 bases; nucleotides not matched to a gene: 6. This CDR3 spans 15 amino acids. Looked up from germline, CDR1 is SNHLY and CDR2 is FYNNEI. The origin of this receptor is an older man with active COVID-19. This sequence joins TRBV2 and TRBJ2-3, with 13 bases that match TRBD2. The sample comprised peripheral blood. The CDR3 nucleotides are TGTGCCAGCCCAGGACTAGCGGGGGTATCAGATACGCAGTATTTT. Its translation is CASPGLAGVSDTQYF.